Shown below are 24 T cell receptor beta chains from a single sample sequenced in a study of T cell clonality in common variable immunodeficiency (dated by TCRdb to about 2015). Library method: the immunoSEQ multiplex PCR assay. Here the immuneACCESS table is served through TCRdb, limited to in-frame sequences with V and J called. Missing clones are a known gap in these copies; in checked studies unresolved V genes cover under half, and the rest lacks a known reason. The sample comprises approximately 34,000 clones, and every one was counted more than once. Jointly, the top ten make up around 0.87% of the sample. The sequencing sample was made of peripheral blood mononuclear cells. All receptors come from a person aged 18 to 75 in good health.

This clone was seen ten or more times. The read ends 3 residues shy of where the CDR3 ends; the end is completed using the germline J gene. The chain joins TRBV11-3 to TRBJ2-1; D perhaps matches TRBD1 (5 bases). CDR1 and CDR2 from the germline V gene are SGHNT and YENEEA. V dropped 5 bases and J dropped 4 bases, with 9 bases sitting between them. This CDR3 is 13 amino acids long. The CDR3 loop is CASSPTGYNEQFF. The part of the CDR3 DNA that was read is TGTGCCAGCAGCCCTACAGGATACAATGAG.

The sample holds many counts of this clone. The read terminates 3 residues before the CDR3 end, so the remaining end is supplied by the germline J gene. The chain joins TRBV30 to TRBJ2-1; 11 bases map to TRBD2. The J segment lost 8 bases and the V segment lost 2 bases, leaving 2 bases of the junction unmatched. The CDR3 sequence is 13 residues long. In germline, CDR1 is GTSNPN, CDR2 SVGIG (reference sequence). The covered CDR3 bases are TGTGCCTGGAGTTTACTAGCGGGGGATGAG. Translated: CAWSLLAGDE. The full CDR3 sequence reads CAWSLLAGDEQFF.

In its sample, this clone was seen many times. The read ends 3 residues before the CDR3 terminus; that terminus is restored from the germline J gene. This chain joins TRBV27 and TRBJ2-7; maybe TRBD1 (6 bases). Deletions cut 1 base from V and 0 bases from J, with 13 bases between. Germline CDR1 MNHEY, CDR2 SMNVEV (reference sequence). The length of the CDR3 is 16 residues. The CDR3 reads CASSLLLGGSSYEQYF. The sequenced part of the CDR3 DNA is TGTGCCAGCAGTTTATTATTAGGGGGTAGCTCCTACGAG.

This clone was recorded at least ten times. The read ends 3 residues early relative to the CDR3; the germline J gene fills the gap. This chain joins TRBV19 and TRBJ2-1, with 7 positions matching TRBD1. V lost 5 bases, J lost 4 bases, and 5 bases stayed unmatched. CDR1 and CDR2 from the germline V gene are LNHDA and SQIVND (reference sequence). The CDR3 contains 14 residues. The CDR3 protein is CASSRRDRYNEQFF. CDR3 DNA, as far as it was read: TGTGCCAGTAGTCGCCGGGACAGATACAATGAG.

This clone was seen many times. The CDR3 goes on 3 residues after the read ends, and that part is filled in from the germline J gene. The V call is TRBV7-2, the J call TRBJ2-3; maybe TRBD2 (6 bases). The germline V gene encodes CDR1 SGHTA and CDR2 FQGNSA. V was trimmed by 1 base and J by 1 base, leaving 9 bases between them. CDR3 length equals 15 residues. Incomplete CDR3 DNA: TGTGCCAGCAGCTTAGTAGCGGACCGCACAGATACG. It yields the protein CASSLVADRTDT. The full-length CDR3 reads as CASSLVADRTDTQYF.

This clone has at least ten counts. The read stops 3 residues short of the end of the CDR3; the missing end is completed from the germline J gene. The V call is TRBV7-9, the J call TRBJ2-1, with 7 nucleotides matching TRBD2. The J segment lost 4 bases and the V segment lost 2 bases, leaving 5 bases of the junction unmatched. The CDR3 contains 15 residues. Germline V CDR1 and CDR2: SEHNR, FQNEAQ (reference sequence). The DNA read from the CDR3 is TGTGCCAGCAGCTTACTAGCGGATCCGTACAATGAG. This encodes CASSLLADPYNE. The full-length CDR3 reads as CASSLLADPYNEQFF.

This clone was recorded at least ten times. With the read ending 3 residues before the CDR3 end, the germline J gene is used to fill in that end. The chain combines TRBV7-2 with TRBJ1-5; tentative D call: TRBD1 (6 bases). V shed 2 bases and J shed 5 bases, with 10 bases lying between them. Germline CDR1 SGHTA, CDR2 FQGNSA. This CDR3 contains 14 residues. The part of the CDR3 DNA that was read is TGTGCCAGCAGCTTACAGGGGCGAGATCAGCCC. Amino acid sequence: CASSLQGRDQP. The CDR3 reads in full as CASSLQGRDQPQHF.

This clone has ten or more counts. From the germline J gene comes the end of the CDR3, since the read stops 3 residues before it. V and J are TRBV7-9 and TRBJ1-1; 8 bases align to TRBD1. Germline CDR1 SEHNR, CDR2 FQNEAQ (reference sequence). This CDR3 is built from 15 residues. V shed 5 bases, J shed 2 bases, and the junction held 7 bases outside the gene matches. The part of the CDR3 DNA that was read is TGTGCCAGCAGCCGATCGACAGGGGCCAACACTGAA. Amino acids: CASSRSTGANTE. The whole CDR3 reads CASSRSTGANTEAFF.

This clone appeared many times. The CDR3 end lies 3 residues beyond the end of the read and is filled in from the germline J gene. The rearrangement links TRBV6-2 or TRBV6-3 to TRBJ2-3; 7 bases line up with TRBD1. Germline values: CDR1 MNHEY, CDR2 SVGEGT. The CDR3 is made up of 14 amino acids. V was clipped by 6 bases and J by 4 bases; unmatched bases: 7. CDR3 DNA, as far as it was read: TGTGCCAGCAGGGACAGGCAAGTTTCAGATACG. Its translation: CASRDRQVSDT. The whole CDR3 sequence reads CASRDRQVSDTQYF.

In this sample, this clone turned up many times. The sequenced part of the CDR3 DNA is TGTGCCTGGAGTCCTCCCCATAGCGGGACTAACAATGAG. It is translated as CAWSPPHSGTNNE. The whole CDR3 protein reads CAWSPPHSGTNNEQFF. The rearrangement uses TRBV30 and TRBJ2-1; 8 nucleotides line up with TRBD2. The read halts 3 residues ahead of the CDR3 end, with the missing end drawn from the germline J gene. Looked up from germline, CDR1 is GTSNPN and CDR2 is SVGIG (reference sequence). The trim removed 2 bases at V and 5 bases at J, leaving 11 bases unmatched. CDR3 length: 16 residues.

This clone was recorded many times. The read ends 3 residues early relative to the CDR3; the germline J gene fills the gap. This chain links TRBV30 with TRBJ2-5; 12 bases fit TRBD2. The CDR3 sequence is 17 residues long. V was clipped by 0 bases and J by 5 bases; unmatched bases: 10. Germline CDR1 GTSNPN, CDR2 SVGIG (reference sequence). The sequenced CDR3 bases are TGTGCCTGGAGTGTAGGGCTAGCGGGAGGGCCTGGGGAGACC. This encodes CAWSVGLAGGPGET. The full CDR3 protein is CAWSVGLAGGPGETQYF.

This clone was found many times. The read ends 3 residues early relative to the CDR3; the germline J gene fills the gap. The chain carries TRBV20-1 and TRBJ2-4; no reliable D call. Germline CDR1 and CDR2: DFQATT and SNEGSKA (reference sequence). The CDR3 loop spans 15 amino acids. Trimming took off 0 bases at V and 0 bases at J, with 9 bases between the two ends. CDR3 residues: CSARDVLVAKNIQYF. CDR3 bases read: TGCAGTGCTAGAGATGTACTGGTAGCCAAAAACATT.

This clone was seen many times. From the germline J gene comes the end of the CDR3, since the read stops 3 residues before it. V is TRBV12-3 or TRBV12-4 and J is TRBJ1-3; tentative D call: TRBD1 (5 bases). V was trimmed by 1 base and J by 1 base, leaving 8 bases between them. CDR3 length: 15 amino acids. The CDR3 DNA, read in part, is TGTGCCAGCAGTTTAGTGGGGGGTTCTGGAAACACC. It codes for CASSLVGGSGNT. The complete CDR3 sequence is CASSLVGGSGNTIYF.

This clone has a count of ten or more. The read falls 3 residues short of the CDR3 end, and the missing part is taken from the germline J gene. The chain carries TRBV15 and TRBJ1-6, with a tentative D call TRBD1 (5 bases). Germline CDR1 is LNHNV and CDR2 is YYDKDF (reference sequence). This CDR3 spans 14 amino acids. V was shortened by 3 bases and J by 9 bases, with 12 bases between the two germline ends. The CDR3 here is CATSRETEGSPLHF. The part of the CDR3 DNA that was read is TGTGCCACCAGCAGGGAGACAGAGGGTTCACCC.

This clone was counted at least ten times. Coverage ceases 3 residues before the CDR3 finishes, and the germline J gene fills in the end. J is TRBJ1-6 and V is TRBV19; a weak D match, TRBD1 (5 bases). Trimming removed 4 bases at V and 3 bases at J, with 13 bases between. The V gene's germline CDR1 is LNHDA and CDR2 SQIVND (reference sequence). The CDR3 runs 16 residues. CDR3 bases read: TGTGCCAGTAGTAGAAGGACACCCCTCTATAATTCACCC. Protein: CASSRRTPLYNSP. The whole CDR3 sequence reads CASSRRTPLYNSPLHF.

In this sample, this clone turned up many times. The read ends 3 residues before the CDR3 terminus; that terminus is restored from the germline J gene. The rearrangement links TRBV6-9 to TRBJ1-4, with 9 bases fitting TRBD1. Germline V gives CDR1 MNHGY, CDR2 SVAAGI. There are 15 residues in the CDR3. V lost 5 bases and J lost 8; bases outside the gene matches: 9. CDR3 region: CASSPQGAYGEKLFF. CDR3 bases read: TGTGCCAGCAGTCCACAGGGGGCTTACGGCGAAAAA.

At least ten counts were recorded for this clone. The CDR3 goes on 3 residues after the read ends, and that part is filled in from the germline J gene. The chain is built from TRBV30 and TRBJ2-1; D is ambiguous. The CDR3 loop spans 12 amino acids. Germline values: CDR1 GTSNPN, CDR2 SVGIG (reference sequence). V lost 8 bases to trimming and J lost 3 bases, with 11 bases between them. Here the CDR3 reads CALLRGYNEQFF. Incomplete CDR3 DNA: TGTGCCCTCCTCCGAGGCTACAATGAG.

In this sample, this clone turned up many times. With the read ending 3 residues before the CDR3 end, the germline J gene is used to fill in that end. This chain connects TRBV20-1 to TRBJ1-4; D is unresolved. V dropped 4 bases and J dropped 7 bases, with 13 bases sitting between them. This CDR3 comprises 13 residues. Germline V gene data show CDR1 as DFQATT and CDR2 as SNEGSKA (reference sequence). CDR3 protein: CSAKRPEGEKLFF. The DNA read from the CDR3 is TGCAGTGCTAAAAGACCAGAGGGTGAAAAA.

In this sample, this clone turned up many times. The read ends 3 residues before the CDR3 terminus; that terminus is restored from the germline J gene. The rearrangement joins TRBV19 to TRBJ1-2; 7 bases map to TRBD1. Per the germline V gene, CDR1 is LNHDA and CDR2 is SQIVND (reference sequence). Trimming at V came to 5 bases and at J to 2 bases, leaving 2 bases not matched to a gene. The CDR3 has 13 amino acids. The sequenced CDR3 bases are TGTGCCAGTAGTCCGGACAGGAACTATGGC. Translating gives CASSPDRNYG. The complete CDR3 protein is CASSPDRNYGYTF.

Ten or more counts support this clone. The CDR3 goes on 3 residues after the read ends, and that part is filled in from the germline J gene. V usage is TRBV4-1 and J usage is TRBJ1-1; 8 bases align to TRBD1. The CDR3 spans 17 residues. Germline lookup yields CDR1 MGHRA and CDR2 YSYEKL. Trimming cost V 1 base and J 0 bases; bases outside gene matches: 7. The part of the CDR3 DNA that was read is TGCGCCAGCAGCCAAGGGCCCAGGGACAGGATGAACACTGAA. It translates to CASSQGPRDRMNTE. The whole CDR3 protein is CASSQGPRDRMNTEAFF.

This clone was detected many times. With the read ending 3 residues before the CDR3 end, the germline J gene is used to fill in that end. The chain is built from TRBV7-2 and TRBJ1-5; D is possibly TRBD1 (6 bases). In germline, CDR1 is SGHTA, CDR2 FQGNSA. The CDR3 length is 17 residues. Trimming removed 0 bases from V and 0 bases from J, with 12 bases in between. CDR3 sequence reads: CASSLAQGTASNQPQHF. CDR3 bases read: TGTGCCAGCAGCTTAGCCCAGGGGACGGCTAGCAATCAGCCC.

This clone was recorded many times. The part of the CDR3 DNA that was read is TGTGCCAGCAGCCTCTACTTGGACAGGGGATACCGTTATGGC. Amino acid sequence: CASSLYLDRGYRYG. The full-length CDR3 reads as CASSLYLDRGYRYGYTF. The chain recombines TRBV7-8 with TRBJ1-2; 9 positions agree with TRBD1. The read finishes 3 residues shy of the CDR3 end, and the germline J gene is used to complete it. Unmatched junction bases numbered 15, after V lost 5 bases and J lost 5 bases. Germline CDR1 SGHVS, CDR2 FQNEAQ. CDR3 length: 17 amino acids.

This clone was recorded at least ten times. The read stops 3 residues short of the end of the CDR3; the missing end is completed from the germline J gene. This sequence joins TRBV2 and TRBJ1-5; D ambiguous. Germline lookup yields CDR1 SNHLY and CDR2 FYNNEI. With 2 bases removed from V and 3 bases from J, the gap between germline ends came to 8 bases. The CDR3 sequence is 14 residues long. The part of the CDR3 DNA that was read is TGTGCCAGCAGTGAAAAGGGTGACAATCAGCCC. It is translated as CASSEKGDNQP. The CDR3 in its entirety is CASSEKGDNQPQHF. The full variable domain, its missing parts supplied by reference TRBV2 and TRBJ1-5, is EPEVTQTPSHQVTQMGQEVILRCVPISNHLYFYWYRQILGQKVEFLVSFYNNEISEKSEIFDDQFSVERPDGSNFTLKIRSTKLEDSAMYFCASSEKGDNQPQHFGDGTRLSIL.

This clone was found many times. The read ends 3 residues before the CDR3 terminus; that terminus is restored from the germline J gene. This chain uses TRBV29-1 with TRBJ2-2; D is undetermined. The V gene lost 7 bases and the J gene lost 0 bases, with 12 bases spanning the gap. The CDR3 sequence is 14 residues long. Germline CDR1 reads SQVTM; CDR2 reads ANQGSEA. The CDR3 spells CSGRVAANTGELFF. The sequenced CDR3 bases are TGCAGCGGCAGAGTAGCTGCGAACACCGGGGAG.